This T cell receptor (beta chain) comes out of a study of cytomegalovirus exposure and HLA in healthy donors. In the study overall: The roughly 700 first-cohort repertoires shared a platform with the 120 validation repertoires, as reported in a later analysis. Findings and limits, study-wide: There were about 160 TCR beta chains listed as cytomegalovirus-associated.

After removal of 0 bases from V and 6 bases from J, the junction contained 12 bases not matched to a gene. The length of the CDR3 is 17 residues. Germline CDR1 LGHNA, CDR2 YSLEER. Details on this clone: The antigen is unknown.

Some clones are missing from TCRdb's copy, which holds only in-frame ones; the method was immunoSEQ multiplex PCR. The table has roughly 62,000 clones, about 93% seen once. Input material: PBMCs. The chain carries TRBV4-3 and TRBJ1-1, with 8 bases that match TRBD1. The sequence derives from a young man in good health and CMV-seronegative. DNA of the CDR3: TGCGCCAGCAGCCAAGATGGCAGGGGGCCTGGGAGAGCTGAAGCTTTCTTT. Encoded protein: CASSQDGRGPGRAEAFF.